Listed below are T cell receptor beta chains from one sample, sequenced in a study of blood T cell repertoires in COVID-19. Assay: immunoSEQ multiplex PCR; the TCRdb copy retains only in-frame clones and omits some. The sample contains some 50,000 clones, 84% of which appear only once. The sample consisted of peripheral blood. The receptors were gathered from a human donor in a cohort sampled during active COVID-19. Both conserved end residues are part of each CDR3. A D gene is named only where the DNA matches it firmly. Clone size is given for some rows only: seen once, a few or many times, or a class if the clone is expanded.

d_call clone_size j_call v_call cdr3_nt cdr3_aa
. . TRBJ2-5 TRBV24-1 TGTGCCACCAGTGATCCGGGGGTACTAGGGAGGGAGACCCAGTACTTC CATSDPGVLGRETQYF
TRBD1 once TRBJ1-1 TRBV18 TGTGCCAGCTCACCGACAGGGGTGACCGGCACTGAAGCTTTCTTT CASSPTGVTGTEAFF
TRBD1 . TRBJ1-1 TRBV2 TGTGCCAGCAGTGAACGGCCAGGGGGCTTGTCCACTGAAGCTTTCTTT CASSERPGGLSTEAFF
TRBD1 . TRBJ2-7 TRBV12-5 TGTGCTAGTGGTTCCACCGGGACAGGGGCCTACGAGCAGTACTTC CASGSTGTGAYEQYF
. . TRBJ2-6 TRBV24-1 TGTGCCACCAGTGATTCGGCGGGGGCGGCTGGGGCCAACGTCCTGACTTTC CATSDSAGAAGANVLTF
TRBD2 . TRBJ2-1 TRBV11-2 TGTGCCAGCAGCTTATGGGCGGGAGAGGGGAATGAGCAGTTCTTC CASSLWAGEGNEQFF
TRBD1 . TRBJ1-4 TRBV6-2/TRBV6-3 TGTGCCAGCAGTTACTCGACAGGGGCCCGTAATGAAAAACTGTTTTTT CASSYSTGARNEKLFF
TRBD1 . TRBJ1-4 TRBV28 TGTGCCAGCAGGTCAGGGGGTAGTGAAAAACTGTTTTTT CASRSGGSEKLFF
TRBD1 few TRBJ2-1 TRBV10-3 TGTGCCATCAGTGGTCCGGGACAGGGGGGGAATGAGCAGTTCTTC CAISGPGQGGNEQFF
TRBD2 . TRBJ2-7 TRBV2 TGTGCCAGCAGTGAAGCTAGCGGGAGCGAGCAGTACTTC CASSEASGSEQYF
TRBD1 . TRBJ2-5 TRBV24-1 TGTGCCACCAGTGATTCAGGACAGGGGGGGATTCAAGAGACCCAGTACTTC CATSDSGQGGIQETQYF
. . TRBJ1-4 TRBV29-1 TGCAGCGTTGTCTCTTCGCAGGGTGGTGAAAAACTGTTTTTT CSVVSSQGGEKLFF
TRBD1 . TRBJ1-2 TRBV6-5 TGTGCCAGCAGGGCGGGACAGGACTATGGCTACACCTTC CASRAGQDYGYTF
. . TRBJ2-3 TRBV30 TGTGCCTGGAGTGGGTCGACAGTCACGACCCAGTATTTT CAWSGSTVTTQYF
TRBD1 . TRBJ2-7 TRBV18 TGTGCCAGCTCACCGCAGAGGGGGCTGATATCCTACGAGCAGTACTTC CASSPQRGLISYEQYF
TRBD1 . TRBJ1-5 TRBV7-2 TGTGCCAGCAGCTTAGTTCCGACAGGGAAACAGCCCCAGCATTTT CASSLVPTGKQPQHF
TRBD2 . TRBJ2-1 TRBV2 TGTGCCACCAGGACTAGCGGGAGTTTTCGCAATGAGCAGTTCTTC CATRTSGSFRNEQFF
TRBD1 . TRBJ2-4 TRBV10-3 TGTGCCATCAGTGAAGGACAGGGGGTCAAAAACATTCAGTACTTC CAISEGQGVKNIQYF
TRBD1 once TRBJ1-4 TRBV5-1 TGCGCCAGCAGCCCCCAGACAGGGTCAGATGAAAAACTGTTTTTT CASSPQTGSDEKLFF
. . TRBJ2-7 TRBV11-3 TGTGCCAGCAGCTTAGACCGGTACGAGCAGTACTTC CASSLDRYEQYF
. once TRBJ1-6 TRBV6-1 TGTGCCAGCAGTGAATATGGGCGCCGTGGTTATAATTCACCCCTCCACTTT CASSEYGRRGYNSPLHF
. . TRBJ2-6 TRBV14 TGTGCCAGCAGCCAAGAGAACGGTAGCGGCAACGGAGGGGCCAACGTCCTGACTTTC CASSQENGSGNGGANVLTF
TRBD2 . TRBJ2-5 TRBV7-9 TGTGCCAGCAGTAGTAGCGGGAGGGCCGGAGAGACCCAGTACTTC CASSSSGRAGETQYF
. . TRBJ2-7 TRBV24-1 TGTGCCACCAGTGACTCGACTGCAAACTACGAGCAGTACTTC CATSDSTANYEQYF
. . TRBJ2-1 TRBV5-4 TGTGCCAGCAGCCTAAGTGAGTCTGAGCAGTTCTTC CASSLSESEQFF
TRBD1 . TRBJ2-1 TRBV5-6 TGTGCCAGCAGCTTCGGGGACAGAGCATACAATGAGCAGTTCTTC CASSFGDRAYNEQFF
. . TRBJ1-1 TRBV18 TGTGCCAGCTCACCACGTGGACAGCCAGGCACTGAAGCTTTCTTT CASSPRGQPGTEAFF
TRBD1 . TRBJ1-2 TRBV24-1 TGTGCCACCAGTGATCCCGCCGGACAGGGGAACTATGGCTACACCTTC CATSDPAGQGNYGYTF
TRBD1 . TRBJ2-1 TRBV7-6 TGTGCCAGCAGCTTAGCCGTGACAGGGGGCGGACCGATTGGGAATGAGCAGTTCTTC CASSLAVTGGGPIGNEQFF
. . TRBJ2-3 TRBV27 TGTGCCAGCAACGGGGGGCGCATCACAGATACGCAGTATTTT CASNGGRITDTQYF
. . TRBJ1-4 TRBV12-3/TRBV12-4 TGTGCCAGCAGCCCAGGGCGCTACGAAAAACTGTTTTTT CASSPGRYEKLFF
. few TRBJ2-5 TRBV29-1 TGCAGCGTTGTCCCCATCGGCGGGATTCTCCAAGAGACCCAGTACTTC CSVVPIGGILQETQYF
. . TRBJ2-7 TRBV29-1 TGCAGCGCGAGGCGAGGGAGCCAAAACGAGCAGTACTTC CSARRGSQNEQYF
TRBD1 . TRBJ1-6 TRBV25-1 TGTGCCAGCAGTGAATTTGGCAGGGGGAATTCACCCCTCCACTTT CASSEFGRGNSPLHF
TRBD1 . TRBJ2-7 TRBV7-8 TGTGCCAGCAGCTCACAGGGGAATACCTACCAGCAGTACTTC CASSSQGNTYQQYF
. . TRBJ2-7 TRBV9 TGTGCCAGCAGCGTAGCTACCGGGAACGGGTACGAGCAGTACTTC CASSVATGNGYEQYF
. . TRBJ2-5 TRBV3-1/TRBV3-2 TGTGCCAGCAGCCATCGGGACTCCCAAGAGACCCAGTACTTC CASSHRDSQETQYF
TRBD1 . TRBJ1-3 TRBV5-8 TGTGCCAGCAGCGAGGGACAGGGTTCCGTCTCTGGAAACACCATATATTTT CASSEGQGSVSGNTIYF
. . TRBJ1-2 TRBV27 TGTGCCAGCAGGCCAAGCACTAACTATGGCTACACCTTC CASRPSTNYGYTF
. . TRBJ1-1 TRBV6-5 TGTGCCAGCAGGGTCGGGACTCCTAACACTGAAGCTTTCTTT CASRVGTPNTEAFF
. . TRBJ2-2 TRBV11-2 TGTGCCAGCAGCTCCAGGGGGGATTACACCGGGGAGCTGTTTTTT CASSSRGDYTGELFF
TRBD2 . TRBJ2-1 TRBV28 TGTGCCAGCAGCACGCCCGGCGCCTCACTAGCGGGAGAAGGCAATGAGCAGTTCTTC CASSTPGASLAGEGNEQFF
TRBD1 . TRBJ2-5 TRBV4-3 TGCGCCAGCAGCCAAGATTGGACAGGGGGCTGGCAAGAGACCCAGTACTTC CASSQDWTGGWQETQYF
TRBD1 . TRBJ1-2 TRBV28 TGTGCCAGCAGTTCCCCCGGGGGGGGACAGGGTCAGCCGGGCTACACCTTC CASSSPGGGQGQPGYTF
. once TRBJ2-3 TRBV6-5 TGTGCCAGCAGTTACTCTGACAGAAGCACAGATACGCAGTATTTT CASSYSDRSTDTQYF
TRBD1 . TRBJ1-5 TRBV19 TGTGCCAGTAGCGACAGGGGGCATCAGCAGCCCCAGCATTTT CASSDRGHQQPQHF
TRBD1 . TRBJ2-5 TRBV29-1 TGCAGCGTTGAAGACACAGGGGGCGGGGAGACCCAGTACTTC CSVEDTGGGETQYF
TRBD1 once TRBJ1-1 TRBV10-3 TGTGCCATCAGTGGGGACAGGGGGAACACTGAAGCTTTCTTT CAISGDRGNTEAFF
TRBD1 . TRBJ1-4 TRBV3-1/TRBV3-2 TGTGCCAGCAGCCAAGCCAGGGGGCGGAGTGAAAAACTGTTTTTT CASSQARGRSEKLFF
TRBD2 . TRBJ2-1 TRBV27 TGTGCCAGCAGTCCCCCAGCGGGATTGGGACGCAATGAGCAGTTCTTC CASSPPAGLGRNEQFF
. . TRBJ2-7 TRBV4-3 TGCGCCAGCAGCCAAGCTCAAAACGGAGGAACAAACTACGAGCAGTACTTC CASSQAQNGGTNYEQYF
TRBD1 . TRBJ1-1 TRBV5-1 TGCGCCAGCAGAAGGGGGGACAGGGGGCAAGTGAACACTGAAGCTTTCTTT CASRRGDRGQVNTEAFF
. . TRBJ2-1 TRBV6-1 TGTGCCAGCAGTGAGAACCGGGGCTACAATGAGCAGTTCTTC CASSENRGYNEQFF
. . TRBJ1-1 TRBV6-1 TGTGCCAGCAGTGAAAGGGGCGGAAACACTGAAGCTTTCTTT CASSERGGNTEAFF